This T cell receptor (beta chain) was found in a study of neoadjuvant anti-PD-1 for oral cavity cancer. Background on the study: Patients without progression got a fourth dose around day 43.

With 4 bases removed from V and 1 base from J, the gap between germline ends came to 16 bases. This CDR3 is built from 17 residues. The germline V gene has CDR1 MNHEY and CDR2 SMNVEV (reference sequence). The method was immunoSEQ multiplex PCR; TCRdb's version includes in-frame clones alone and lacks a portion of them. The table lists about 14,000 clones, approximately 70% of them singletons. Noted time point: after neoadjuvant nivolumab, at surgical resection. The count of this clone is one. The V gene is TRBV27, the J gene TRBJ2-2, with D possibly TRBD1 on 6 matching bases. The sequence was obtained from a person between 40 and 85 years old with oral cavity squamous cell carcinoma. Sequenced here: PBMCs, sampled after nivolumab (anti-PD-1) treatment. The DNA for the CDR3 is TGTGCCAGCAGTTCCTTACAGGGTCTTAGGAACACCGGGGAGCTGTTTTTT. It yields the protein CASSSLQGLRNTGELFF.